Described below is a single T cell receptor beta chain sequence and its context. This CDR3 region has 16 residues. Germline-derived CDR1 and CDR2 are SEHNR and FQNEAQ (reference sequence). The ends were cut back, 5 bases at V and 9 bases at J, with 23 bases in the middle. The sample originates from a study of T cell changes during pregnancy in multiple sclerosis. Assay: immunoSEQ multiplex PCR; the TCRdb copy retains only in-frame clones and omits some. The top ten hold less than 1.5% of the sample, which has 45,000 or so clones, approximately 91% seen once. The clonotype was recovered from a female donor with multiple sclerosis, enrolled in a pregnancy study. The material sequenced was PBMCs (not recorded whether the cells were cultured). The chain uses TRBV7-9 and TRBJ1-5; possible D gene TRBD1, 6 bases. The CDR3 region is CASSEPGHGSGGPQHF. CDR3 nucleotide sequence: TGTGCCAGCAGCGAACCGGGACACGGCTCGGGGGGGCCCCAGCATTTT.